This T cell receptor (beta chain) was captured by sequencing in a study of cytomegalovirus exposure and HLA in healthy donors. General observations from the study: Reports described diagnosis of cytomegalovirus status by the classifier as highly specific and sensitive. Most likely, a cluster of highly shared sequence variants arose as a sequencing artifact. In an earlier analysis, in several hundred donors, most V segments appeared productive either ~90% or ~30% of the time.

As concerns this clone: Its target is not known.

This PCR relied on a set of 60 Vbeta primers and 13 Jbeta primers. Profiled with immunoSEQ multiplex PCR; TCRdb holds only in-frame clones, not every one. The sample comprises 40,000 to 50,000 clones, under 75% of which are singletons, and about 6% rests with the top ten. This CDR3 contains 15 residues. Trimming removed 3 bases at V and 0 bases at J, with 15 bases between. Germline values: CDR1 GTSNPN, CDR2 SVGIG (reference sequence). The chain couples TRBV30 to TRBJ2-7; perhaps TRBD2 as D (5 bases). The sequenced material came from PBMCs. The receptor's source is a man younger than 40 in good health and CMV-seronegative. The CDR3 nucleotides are TGTGCCTGGAGCCGCGGGCGGGCCGACTCCTACGAGCAGTACTTC. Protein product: CAWSRGRADSYEQYF. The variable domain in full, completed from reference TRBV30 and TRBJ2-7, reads SQTIHQWPATLVQPVGSPLSLECTVEGTSNPNLYWYRQAAGRGLQLLFYSVGIGQISSEVPQNLSASRPQDRQFILSSKKLLLSDSGFYLCAWSRGRADSYEQYFGPGTRLTVT.